These 27 T cell receptor beta chains originate from one sample sequenced in a study of response to subunit inactivated influenza vaccine. Via MiXCR, TCRdb re-called the RT-PCR reads, giving one row per CDR3 protein. The data contain fewer than 800,000 distinct CDR3 sequences, around a sixth of them singletons. The material sequenced was PBMCs from blood, taken less than 13 days after vaccination. The receptors here all came from a man in his fifties who received an inactivated influenza vaccine.

J is TRBJ2-5 and V is TRBV7-9; perhaps D is TRBD1 or TRBD2 (6 bases each). Germline V CDR1 and CDR2: SEHNR, FQNEAQ (reference sequence). CDR3 length equals 15 residues. Trimming took off 3 bases at V and 3 bases at J, with 14 bases between the two ends. Written as DNA, the CDR3 is TGTGCCAGCAGCTTTGTACCGGGGGCGGAAGAGACCCAGTACTTC. Encoded protein: CASSFVPGAEETQYF.

This clonotype was picked up a small number of times. The chain employs TRBV6-2 or TRBV6-3 and TRBJ2-1; D is ambiguous. This CDR3 contains 15 residues. In germline, CDR1 is MNHEY, CDR2 SVGEGT. V lost 5 bases and J lost 1, with 12 bases in between. In DNA form, the CDR3 reads TGTGCCAGCAGTCCGTGGCGAGGTTCCTACAATGAGCAGTTCTTC. Protein sequence: CASSPWRGSYNEQFF.

This chain links TRBV5-1 with TRBJ2-1; 9 bases match TRBD2. V dropped 4 bases and J dropped 5; count of bases not matched to a gene: 10. CDR1 is SGHRS and CDR2 is YFSETQ in the germline V gene. The CDR3 is 16 residues long. The CDR3 DNA sequence: TGCGCCAGCAGCCGCGCACTAGCGGGTAGTAACAATGAGCAGTTCTTC. Encoded protein: CASSRALAGSNNEQFF.

There are many counts of this clonotype. This sequence joins TRBV12-3 or TRBV12-4 and TRBJ2-7; D possibly corresponds to TRBD1 (6 bases). Trimming left V 0 bases short and J 2 bases short, with 8 bases between. CDR3 length: 14 residues. The CDR3: CASSLATGPYEQYF. The DNA for the CDR3 is TGTGCCAGCAGTTTAGCGACAGGTCCCTACGAGCAGTACTTC.

This clonotype was counted only a few times. The V gene is TRBV7-9, the J gene TRBJ2-6; D remains ambiguous. Trimming shortened V by 5 bases and J by 5 bases, and 19 bases separated the two germline ends. The CDR3 is 17 residues long. Germline V lookup: CDR1 SEHNR, CDR2 FQNEAQ (reference sequence). The CDR3 sequence is CASSPHRGGVWANVLTF. DNA of the CDR3: TGTGCCAGCAGCCCCCACCGAGGCGGCGTCTGGGCCAACGTCCTGACTTTC.

This clonotype was detected a few times. V gene TRBV7-2 combines with J gene TRBJ2-7; the D is unclear. The CDR3 is 14 amino acids. The germline gives CDR1 SGHTA, CDR2 FQGNSA. Between the trimmed V and J ends, which lost 1 base and 6 bases, there was a span of 13 bases. The CDR3 DNA reads as TGTGCCAGCAGCTTAGGTGTCGTGGTATTCGAGCAGTACTTC. Translation gives CASSLGVVVFEQYF.

This clonotype was counted a few times. The chain's CDR3 is CASSLGLAGGRGTDTQYF. CDR3 coding DNA: TGTGCCAGCAGCTTAGGACTAGCGGGAGGTCGGGGCACAGATACGCAGTATTTT. This chain uses TRBV13 with TRBJ2-3, with 12 nucleotides matching TRBD2. From germline, CDR1 is PRHDT and CDR2 FYEKMQ (reference sequence). The CDR3 spans 18 residues. With 0 bases clipped from V and 1 base from J, the junction kept 5 bases outside the gene matches.

This clonotype was seen just once. The chain joins TRBV6-5 to TRBJ2-1, with 9 bases that match TRBD2. The J segment lost 3 bases and the V segment lost 4 bases, leaving 4 bases of the junction unmatched. Germline V CDR1 and CDR2: MNHEY, SVGAGI. The CDR3 length is 15 residues. The CDR3 sequence is CASSSSSGVYNEQFF. CDR3 DNA sequence: TGTGCCAGCAGTTCTTCTAGCGGGGTCTACAATGAGCAGTTCTTC.

This clonotype came up a few times. The rearrangement joins TRBV19 to TRBJ1-1; 7 bases match TRBD1. The CDR3 spans 13 residues. V was pared by 7 bases and J by 2 bases, with 4 bases of the junction left unmatched. Germline values: CDR1 LNHDA, CDR2 SQIVND (reference sequence). The CDR3 protein is CASNNRGNTEAFF. The CDR3 nucleotides read TGTGCCAGTAATAACAGGGGAAACACTGAAGCTTTCTTT.

In its sample, this clonotype was seen many times. The rearrangement uses TRBV12-3 or TRBV12-4 and TRBJ1-1; D is perhaps TRBD1 (6 bases). Trimming removed 6 bases at V and 2 bases at J, with 10 bases between. The CDR3 extends over 13 amino acids. The CDR3 DNA sequence: TGTGCCAGCAGCTTCAGGGGAAACACTGAAGCTTTCTTT. Encoded protein: CASSFRGNTEAFF.

CDR3 sequence reads: CASSPPSVGGETQYF. For the CDR3, the DNA is TGTGCCAGCTCACCACCCTCAGTCGGGGGGGAGACCCAGTACTTC. The V gene is TRBV18, the J gene TRBJ2-5; 7 bases map to TRBD2. Germline V gene lookup returns CDR1 KGHSH and CDR2 LQKENI. This CDR3 contains 15 residues. The trim removed 0 bases at V and 5 bases at J, leaving 6 bases unmatched.

This clonotype occurred a few times. The gene calls are TRBV20-1 and TRBJ2-3, with 7 nucleotides matching TRBD2. The CDR3 runs 12 residues. Trimming removed 6 bases from V and 7 bases from J; junction bases left unmatched: 7. Germline V gene sequence: CDR1 DFQATT, CDR2 SNEGSKA (reference sequence). As DNA, the CDR3 is TGCAGTGCCACCGGGACTAAGAATACGCAGTATTTT. Protein product: CSATGTKNTQYF.

The V gene is TRBV20-1, the J gene TRBJ2-7; no definite D call. CDR1 and CDR2 (germline): DFQATT, SNEGSKA (reference sequence). V lost 3 bases, J lost 5 bases, and 17 bases lay in between. The CDR3 length is 14 residues. The CDR3 protein is CSASPRTLVDEQYF. CDR3 sequence (DNA): TGCAGTGCTAGTCCCCGAACATTAGTGGACGAGCAGTACTTC.

The chain joins TRBV10-3 to TRBJ2-6, with TRBD2 identical over 10 bases. CDR3 length equals 20 residues. Per germline, CDR1 ENHRY and CDR2 SYGVKD. J was trimmed by 1 base and V by 3 bases; bases with no gene match: 12. The CDR3 coding sequence is TGTGCCATCAGTGAAGGATTGGGAGCGGGGGGGTTGTCTGGGGCCAACGTCCTGACTTTC. Residues: CAISEGLGAGGLSGANVLTF.

A few counts support this clonotype. The chain carries TRBV7-6 and TRBJ2-1, with 7 positions matching TRBD2. V shed 5 bases, J shed 2 bases, and the junction held 9 bases outside the gene matches. This CDR3 comprises 16 residues. The V gene's germline CDR1 is SGHVS and CDR2 FNYEAQ. CDR3 coding DNA: TGTGCCAGCAGCCCCGGGGAGGGACCTACCTACAATGAGCAGTTCTTC. Translation gives CASSPGEGPTYNEQFF.

This rearrangement joins TRBV7-2 to TRBJ2-7; D gene unclear. Germline CDR1 SGHTA, CDR2 FQGNSA. The germline V and J ends were trimmed by 1 base and 0 bases, with 10 bases remaining between them. CDR3 length equals 15 residues. CDR3 region: CASSLDFLSSYEQYF. The CDR3 nucleotides are TGTGCCAGCAGCTTAGACTTTCTTAGCTCCTACGAGCAGTACTTC.

The genes are TRBV29-1 and TRBJ2-7; D might be TRBD2 (6 bases). V lost 6 bases and J lost 5, with 17 bases in between. Per the germline V gene, CDR1 is SQVTM and CDR2 is ANQGSEA. The CDR3 sequence is 13 residues long. The CDR3 DNA reads as TGCAGCGTCCGGGACTCTAGGACCCACGAGCAGTACTTC. Protein product: CSVRDSRTHEQYF.

This clonotype was seen a few times. The gene calls are TRBV6-6 and TRBJ2-2; 8 positions agree with TRBD1. The V and J ends lost 6 bases and 5 bases, in that order; junction bases with no gene match: 14. The CDR3 runs to 17 residues. Germline V gives CDR1 MNHNY, CDR2 SVGAGI (reference sequence). Here the CDR3 reads CASSRGQGRTLTGELFF. In nucleotides, the CDR3 is TGTGCCAGCAGCCGAGGACAGGGCCGAACTCTGACCGGGGAGCTGTTTTTT.

The table lists this clonotype with a few counts. J is TRBJ2-3 and V is TRBV12-3 or TRBV12-4, with D maybe TRBD2 (5 bases). Trimming stripped 6 bases from V and 5 bases from J, with 18 bases between. The CDR3 spans 15 residues. For the CDR3, the DNA is TGTGCCAGCAGCCAAAGAGGGTCCCTCGAAGATACGCAGTATTTT. This translates into CASSQRGSLEDTQYF.

This clonotype was detected once. V gene TRBV5-1 combines with J gene TRBJ1-1, with TRBD1 as a possible D gene (5 bases). The CDR3 covers 13 residues. Germline V gene lookup returns CDR1 SGHRS and CDR2 YFSETQ. The V gene lost 4 bases and the J gene lost 7 bases, with 14 bases spanning the gap. The DNA for the CDR3 is TGCGCCAGCAGCGGGGGGACTGGAGTTGAAGCTTTCTTT. Translation gives CASSGGTGVEAFF.

This clonotype was detected many times. The chain recombines TRBV15 with TRBJ1-1; D unresolved. The CDR3 spans 18 residues. Between the trimmed V and J ends, which lost 6 bases and 0 bases, there was a span of 23 bases. Germline V gene data show CDR1 as LNHNV and CDR2 as YYDKDF (reference sequence). Written as DNA, the CDR3 is TGTGCCACCAGTTCCAGTTTTAGCCCAAGTCGCATGAACACTGAAGCTTTCTTT. Translation gives CATSSSFSPSRMNTEAFF.

In this sample, this clonotype turned up many times. The V call is TRBV20-1, the J call TRBJ2-7, with TRBD1 as a possible D gene (6 bases). The ends were cut back, 6 bases at V and 6 bases at J, with 12 bases in the middle. This CDR3 region has 11 residues. Per germline, CDR1 DFQATT and CDR2 SNEGSKA (reference sequence). CDR3 DNA sequence: TGCAGTGCGAAAACAGGGCGCGAGCAGTACTTC. Protein: CSAKTGREQYF.

This chain joins TRBV20-1 and TRBJ1-1; TRBD1 matches at 7 bases. This CDR3 has 14 amino acids. V was clipped by 1 base and J by 10 bases; unmatched bases: 12. Germline CDR1 and CDR2: DFQATT and SNEGSKA (reference sequence). CDR3 in DNA: TGCAGTGCTAGAGGGGTTGGGACAGACGGTGGAGCTTTCTTT. It specifies CSARGVGTDGGAFF.

The sample holds a few counts of this clonotype. The chain links TRBV5-1 to TRBJ2-3; D is unclear. The germline V and J ends were trimmed by 6 bases and 1 base, with 9 bases remaining between them. This CDR3 has 13 amino acids. Germline V CDR1 and CDR2: SGHRS, YFSETQ. Here the CDR3 DNA reads TGCGCCAGCAAGCCTACAGGCACAGATACGCAGTATTTT. Its protein product is CASKPTGTDTQYF.

The chain couples TRBV30 to TRBJ1-1; D is ambiguous. Between the trimmed V and J ends, which lost 2 bases and 6 bases, there was a span of 16 bases. CDR3 length equals 14 residues. Germline assignment: CDR1 GTSNPN and CDR2 SVGIG (reference sequence). CDR3 region: CAWSSKQPPAEAFF. CDR3 bases: TGTGCCTGGAGTTCAAAACAGCCGCCGGCTGAAGCTTTCTTT. The full variable domain, completed using reference TRBV30 and TRBJ1-1, is SQTIHQWPATLVQPVGSPLSLECTVEGTSNPNLYWYRQAAGRGLQLLFYSVGIGQISSEVPQNLSASRPQDRQFILSSKKLLLSDSGFYLCAWSSKQPPAEAFFGQGTRLTVV.

This clonotype was counted between two and nine times. This chain uses TRBV20-1 with TRBJ2-5; D is unresolved. CDR3 length: 13 residues. From germline, CDR1 is DFQATT and CDR2 SNEGSKA (reference sequence). Between the trimmed V and J ends, which lost 6 bases and 1 base, there was a span of 12 bases. This CDR3 reads CSAQATFQETQYF. The DNA for the CDR3 is TGCAGTGCCCAAGCGACGTTCCAAGAGACCCAGTACTTC.

J is TRBJ2-3 and V is TRBV7-8; tentatively, D is TRBD1 (5 bases). The CDR3 runs 15 residues. Germline V gives CDR1 SGHVS, CDR2 FQNEAQ. V lost 4 bases to trimming and J lost 0 bases, with 11 bases between them. In DNA form, the CDR3 reads TGTGCCAGCAGCTCCCACAGGATCAGCACAGATACGCAGTATTTT. Translation gives CASSSHRISTDTQYF.